The T cell receptor beta chain under discussion was sequenced for a study of long-term antiretroviral therapy in people with HIV. The CDR3 covers 13 residues. Per the germline V gene, CDR1 is MGHRA and CDR2 is YSYEKL. V dropped 5 bases and J dropped 5 bases, with 13 bases sitting between them. The study's findings and limits: HIV repertoires spanned narrower CDR3 length ranges than controls. Once patients were on ART, diversity went higher but still fell short of transplant donor controls.

Only United States sites treated participants with HIV. Version v3.0 of the immunoSEQ assay was performed at survey level. Assay: immunoSEQ multiplex PCR; the TCRdb copy retains only in-frame clones and omits some. The sample contains about 20,000 clones, nearly 95% of which appear only once. As regards this clone: Its target is unknown.

This rearrangement joins TRBV4-1 to TRBJ2-7; D may be TRBD2 (5 bases). Source: unsorted PBMCs, taken 4.4 years after starting antiretroviral therapy. The clonotype comes from a woman between 45 and 65 years old with HIV. For the CDR3, the DNA is TGCGCCAGCAGCGTGCGGGCGAGCAACGAGCAGTACTTC. Translation: CASSVRASNEQYF.